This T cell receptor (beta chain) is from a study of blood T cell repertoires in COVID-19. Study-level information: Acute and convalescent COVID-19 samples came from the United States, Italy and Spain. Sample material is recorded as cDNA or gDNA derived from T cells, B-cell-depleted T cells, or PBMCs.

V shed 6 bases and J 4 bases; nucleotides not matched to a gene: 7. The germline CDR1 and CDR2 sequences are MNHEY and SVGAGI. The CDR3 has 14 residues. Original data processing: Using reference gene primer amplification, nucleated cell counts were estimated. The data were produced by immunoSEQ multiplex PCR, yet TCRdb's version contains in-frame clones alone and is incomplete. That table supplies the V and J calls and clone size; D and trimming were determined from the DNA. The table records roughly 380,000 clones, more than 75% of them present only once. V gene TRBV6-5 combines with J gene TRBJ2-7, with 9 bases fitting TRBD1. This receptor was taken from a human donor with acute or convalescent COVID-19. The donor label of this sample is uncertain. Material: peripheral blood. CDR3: CASRATTGGYEQYF. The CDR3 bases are TGTGCCAGCAGAGCCACGACAGGGGGGTACGAGCAGTACTTC.